A single sample is the source of the 16 T cell receptor beta chains below, sequenced in a study of post-analysis software for immune sequencing data. Incorporated into the TCR beta cDNA libraries were unique molecular identifiers, which served to reduce PCR and sequencing biases. TCRdb called the PCR reads again in MiXCR, with one record for every CDR3 protein. The sample contains over 150,000 distinct CDR3 sequences, around 34% of which appear only once. Sample: blood, taken after autologous hematopoietic stem cell transplantation. Receptor source: a girl aged 5 to 17 with multiple sclerosis.

This sequence joins TRBV19 and TRBJ2-2, with 7 bases identical to TRBD1. CDR1 LNHDA and CDR2 SQIVND come from the germline V gene (reference sequence). J lost 2 bases, V lost 5 bases, and 11 bases had no gene match. This CDR3 is built from 17 residues. The CDR3 is CASSAPPGQSNTGELFF. The CDR3 DNA reads TGTGCCAGTAGTGCGCCCCCGGGACAGAGTAACACCGGGGAGCTGTTTTTT. Full variable domain (missing parts from reference TRBV19 and TRBJ2-2): DGGITQSPKYLFRKEGQNVTLSCEQNLNHDAMYWYRQDPGQGLRLIYYSQIVNDFQKGDIAEGYSVSREKKESFPLTVTSAQKNPTAFYLCASSAPPGQSNTGELFFGEGSRLTVL.

For this clonotype: Sequence at one end of the junction differs from germline and may be a read error. The CDR3 DNA reads as TGTGCCAGCAGCTTAGATGGCGCAGATACACAGTATTTT. Amino acids: CASSLDGADTQYF. The genes are TRBV7-2 and TRBJ2-3; no firm D call. In germline, CDR1 is SGHTA, CDR2 FQGNSA. The CDR3 spans 13 residues. Complete variable domain (other parts from reference TRBV7-2 and TRBJ2-3): GAGVSQSPSNKVTEKGKDVELRCDPISGHTALYWYRQSLGQGLEFLIYFQGNSAPDKSGLPSDRFSAERTGGSVSTLTIQRTQQEDSAVYLCASSLDGADTQYFGPGTRLTVL.

The chain joins TRBV7-6 to TRBJ2-5; D is tentatively TRBD1 or TRBD2 (5 bases each). Gene TRBJ2-7 matches the end of the DNA better, so the J call may be wrong. This CDR3 has 14 residues. Germline V gene sequence: CDR1 SGHVS, CDR2 FNYEAQ. CDR3 loop: CASSPGTLVGEQYF. The CDR3, as DNA: TGTGCCAGCAGCCCCGGGACCCTCGTGGGCGAGCAGTACTTC.

This clonotype was seen ten or more times. The rearrangement joins TRBV29-1 to TRBJ2-1; D is perhaps TRBD1 (7 bases). CDR1 is SQVTM and CDR2 is ANQGSEA in the germline V gene. V shed 1 base and J shed 2 bases, with 12 bases lying between them. This CDR3 has 15 amino acids. CDR3 nucleotide sequence: TGCAGCGTTGAAGCTCCAGGGGGGACCTACAATGAGCAGTTCTTC. Translation: CSVEAPGGTYNEQFF.

The chain is built from TRBV20-1 and TRBJ2-7; D may be TRBD2 (6 bases). Germline CDR1 DFQATT, CDR2 SNEGSKA (reference sequence). The CDR3 sequence is 13 residues long. Trimming left V 7 bases short and J 7 bases short, with 20 bases between. The CDR3 nucleotides read TGCAGTGTCGCGCGGGATCCCTACAATGAGCAGTACTTC. Its translation is CSVARDPYNEQYF.

This clonotype came up a few times. The chain has TRBV20-1 and TRBJ2-7, with D perhaps matching TRBD1 (5 bases). V was clipped by 6 bases and J by 4 bases, with 10 bases between them. The CDR3 is 11 amino acids. CDR1 and CDR2 from the germline V gene are DFQATT and SNEGSKA (reference sequence). For the CDR3, the DNA is TGCAGTGCCTGGACACTATACGAGCAGTACTTC. Protein: CSAWTLYEQYF.

This clonotype was detected many times. The rearrangement links TRBV5-1 to TRBJ2-1, with D hard to call. V lost 2 bases, J lost 3 bases, and 12 bases lay in between. CDR1 and CDR2 (germline): SGHRS, YFSETQ. The CDR3 contains 15 residues. The CDR3: CASSFLRTGYNEQFF. The CDR3 DNA follows: TGCGCCAGCAGCTTCTTAAGGACGGGCTACAATGAGCAGTTCTTC. Filled out from reference TRBV5-1 and TRBJ2-1, the complete variable domain reads KAGVTQTPRYLIKTRGQQVTLSCSPISGHRSVSWYQQTPGQGLQFLFEYFSETQRNKGNFPGRFSGRQFSNSRSEMNVSTLELGDSALYLCASSFLRTGYNEQFFGPGTRLTVL.

This clonotype was counted many times. The DNA for the CDR3 is TGTGCCAGCAGCGCCCCTAAAGAGGGTGGGCAGGGTATGGATGAGCAGTTCTTC. Translation gives CASSAPKEGGQGMDEQFF. This rearrangement joins TRBV9 to TRBJ2-1; D tentatively reads TRBD1 or TRBD2 (5 bases each). Germline CDR1 is SGDLS and CDR2 is YYNGEE. There are 18 residues in the CDR3. V dropped 3 bases and J dropped 8 bases, with 27 bases sitting between them.

This chain joins TRBV4-1 and TRBJ2-1, with D tentatively TRBD2 (6 bases). The CDR3 is 14 residues long. V shed 5 bases and J shed 15 bases, with 23 bases lying between them. Germline V gives CDR1 MGHRA, CDR2 YSYEKL. DNA of the CDR3: TGCGCCAGCAGCTTGGACACTGAGGGGAGGAGCAGGTTCTTC. It yields the protein CASSLDTEGRSRFF.

This clonotype appeared a few times. This chain links TRBV20-1 with TRBJ2-7, with 13 bases aligning to TRBD2. The trim removed 5 bases at V and 1 base at J, leaving 8 bases unmatched. CDR1 is DFQATT and CDR2 is SNEGSKA in the germline V gene (reference sequence). CDR3 length equals 16 residues. CDR3 protein: CSAPGTSGKDSYEQYF. In nucleotides, the CDR3 is TGCAGTGCTCCCGGGACTAGCGGGAAGGATTCCTACGAGCAGTACTTC.

This clonotype turned up a few times. This chain uses TRBV2 with TRBJ2-3; D is uncertain. V gave up 4 bases and J gave up 3 bases, with 8 bases separating them. CDR3 size: 13 residues. Germline CDR1 reads SNHLY; CDR2 reads FYNNEI. CDR3 sequence reads: CASSVTTTDTQYF. In DNA, the CDR3 is TGTGCCAGCAGTGTAACAACAACAGATACGCAGTATTTT. The entire variable domain, with the rest obtained from reference TRBV2 and TRBJ2-3, is as follows: EPEVTQTPSHQVTQMGQEVILRCVPISNHLYFYWYRQILGQKVEFLVSFYNNEISEKSEIFDDQFSVERPDGSNFTLKIRSTKLEDSAMYFCASSVTTTDTQYFGPGTRLTVL.

The chain joins TRBV20-1 to TRBJ2-1, with D maybe TRBD1 (7 bases). The CDR3 covers 15 residues. The V gene's germline CDR1 is DFQATT and CDR2 SNEGSKA (reference sequence). The V and J ends lost 0 bases and 4 bases respectively, with 13 bases between them. The CDR3, as DNA: TGCAGTGCTAGAGATCCGGAGGGGGCATACAATGAGCAGTTCTTC. Protein sequence: CSARDPEGAYNEQFF.

The V and J genes are TRBV7-2 and TRBJ1-2; D may be TRBD1 (6 bases). The CDR3 is 12 amino acids. Germline V gene sequence: CDR1 SGHTA, CDR2 FQGNSA. V gave up 1 base and J gave up 8 bases, with 8 bases separating them. The CDR3 nucleotides read TGTGCCAGCAGCTTAGACCAGGGGGGCTACACCTTC. Its translation is CASSLDQGGYTF.

The gene calls are TRBV6-6 and TRBJ1-5, with D possibly TRBD1 on 5 matching bases. V was shortened by 4 bases and J by 6 bases, with 13 bases between the two germline ends. Per the germline V gene, CDR1 is MNHNY and CDR2 is SVGAGI (reference sequence). CDR3 length equals 14 residues. CDR3 region: CASSFQGFGQPQHF. The CDR3 DNA sequence: TGTGCCAGCAGTTTCCAGGGATTCGGTCAGCCCCAGCATTTT.

The gene calls are TRBV12-3 or TRBV12-4 and TRBJ2-3; 7 bases match TRBD2. After removal of 7 bases from V and 4 bases from J, the junction contained 8 bases not matched to a gene. The CDR3 loop spans 14 amino acids. This CDR3 reads CASTGGRAADTQYF. CDR3 in DNA: TGTGCCAGCACGGGCGGGAGAGCCGCAGATACGCAGTATTTT.

The rearrangement joins TRBV20-1 to TRBJ2-1; 9 bases are shared with TRBD2. CDR1 is DFQATT, CDR2 SNEGSKA, per germline (reference sequence). V lost 3 bases, J lost 5 bases, and 11 bases stayed unmatched. CDR3 length: 16 residues. CDR3 sequence reads: CSARDWTSEINNEQFF. CDR3 in DNA: TGCAGTGCTAGGGACTGGACTAGCGAGATAAACAATGAGCAGTTCTTC.